This entry lists 2 T cell receptor beta chains sequenced from one sample in a study of cytomegalovirus exposure and HLA in healthy donors. This table comes from immunoSEQ multiplex PCR, and its TCRdb copy is limited to in-frame clones, with some not included. The table records some 240,000 clones, roughly 84% of them present only once. The sequenced sample was PBMCs. The receptors were sampled from a woman aged 18-29 years in good health and CMV-seropositive.

The chain couples TRBV7-3 to TRBJ2-7; a weak D match, TRBD1 (7 bases). Germline V CDR1 and CDR2: SGHTA, FQGTGA. Trimming took off 5 bases at V and 6 bases at J, with 11 bases between the two ends. The CDR3 has 12 residues. The CDR3 DNA reads TGTGCCAGCAGCCAGGGGGGACCCGAGCAGTACTTC. It translates to CASSQGGPEQYF.

The chain is built from TRBV7-9 and TRBJ2-1, with D uncertain. This CDR3 spans 16 amino acids. V lost 3 bases, J lost 4 bases, and 16 bases lay in between. CDR1 and CDR2 (germline): SEHNR, FQNEAQ (reference sequence). CDR3 loop: CASSFLVRVAYNEQFF. DNA of the CDR3: TGTGCCAGCAGCTTTCTTGTCCGGGTTGCGTACAATGAGCAGTTCTTC.